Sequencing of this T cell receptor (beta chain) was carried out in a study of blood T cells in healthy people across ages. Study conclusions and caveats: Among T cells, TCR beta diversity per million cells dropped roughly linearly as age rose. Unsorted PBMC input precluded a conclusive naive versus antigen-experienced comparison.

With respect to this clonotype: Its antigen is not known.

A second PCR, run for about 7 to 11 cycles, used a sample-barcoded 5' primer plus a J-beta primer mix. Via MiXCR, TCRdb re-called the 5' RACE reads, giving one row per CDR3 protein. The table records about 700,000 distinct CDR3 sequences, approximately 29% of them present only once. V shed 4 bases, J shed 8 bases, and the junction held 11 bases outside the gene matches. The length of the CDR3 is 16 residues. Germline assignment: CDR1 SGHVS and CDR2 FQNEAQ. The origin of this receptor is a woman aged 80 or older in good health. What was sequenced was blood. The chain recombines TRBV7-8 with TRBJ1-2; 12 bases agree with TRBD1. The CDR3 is CASSSGLGQGARGYTF. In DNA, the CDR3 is TGTGCCAGCAGCTCAGGTCTGGGACAGGGGGCGAGAGGCTACACCTTC.